This note documents a single T cell receptor (beta chain) sequence. The antigen is unknown. These data belong to a study of shared clonotypes between healthy human individuals. The study's findings and limits: Larger estimated richness was generally recorded for naive subsets relative to memory subsets. Sampling covered nothing but blood. Tissue TCR repertoires likely differ from those found in blood. Generation probability values for non-shared clonotypes were lower than those for clonotypes shared by all four donors.

TCRdb's copy holds only in-frame clones and misses some; the assay was immunoSEQ multiplex PCR. The data hold some 1,900,000 clones, with about 94% observed a single time. CDR1 is GTSNPN and CDR2 is SVGIG in the germline V gene (reference sequence). V was cut by 1 base and J by 7 bases, with 8 bases left in between. The CDR3 covers 12 residues. Naive CD8 cells comprised CD45RO-negative, CCR7-positively selected cells, excluding terminally differentiated effector memory CD45RA+ cells. The TCR was taken from a man between 18 and 35 years old in good health. Sample: naive CD8+ T cells sorted from blood. This chain uses TRBV30 with TRBJ2-1, with D possibly TRBD2 on 5 matching bases. DNA of the CDR3: TGTGCCTGGAGTGCTAGCTGGAATGAGCAGTTCTTC. It specifies CAWSASWNEQFF.